The 31 T cell receptor beta chains in this list originate from one sample, sequenced in a study of blood T cell repertoires in COVID-19. Sequenced by immunoSEQ multiplex PCR; TCRdb stores in-frame clones only, minus some. Of approximately 28,000 clones in the sample, 75% to 90% were seen once. Material: peripheral blood. These receptors were obtained from a man aged 60 to 69 with active COVID-19.

This sequence joins TRBV11-2 and TRBJ1-2; 8 bases match TRBD1. The germline V gene has CDR1 SGHAT and CDR2 FQNNGV. The V gene end was trimmed by 6 bases and the J gene end by 2 bases; junction bases not matched to a gene: 11. This CDR3 is 16 amino acids long. CDR3 coding DNA: TGTGCCAGCAGATCAAACAGGGGGAAGATCAACTATGGCTACACCTTC. This sequence encodes CASRSNRGKINYGYTF.

There are a few counts of this clone. This sequence joins TRBV6-5 and TRBJ2-7; 8 bases match TRBD1. CDR3 length equals 14 residues. V gave up 7 bases and J gave up 2 bases; unmatched junction bases: 7. Germline loops: CDR1 MNHEY, CDR2 SVGAGI. The CDR3 nucleotides are TGTGCCAGCAAGGGGACAGGACCAACCTACGAGCAGTACTTC. As protein: CASKGTGPTYEQYF.

This rearrangement joins TRBV5-6 to TRBJ1-2; D gene uncertain. The ends were cut back, 0 bases at V and 3 bases at J, with 15 bases in the middle. CDR3 length: 16 amino acids. Germline values: CDR1 SGHDT, CDR2 YYEEEE. The CDR3 DNA reads as TGTGCCAGCAGCTTGGCTGGTGAGTCGGTTCACTATGGCTACACCTTC. Its protein product is CASSLAGESVHYGYTF.

V is TRBV6-5 and J is TRBJ2-7, with D tentatively TRBD2 (6 bases). CDR1 and CDR2 (germline): MNHEY, SVGAGI. Trimming pared 4 bases from V and 3 bases from J, leaving 13 bases between. This CDR3 region has 14 residues. The CDR3 reads CASSSFYGGYEQYF. The DNA of the CDR3 is TGTGCCAGCAGTTCATTTTACGGGGGCTACGAGCAGTACTTC.

The rearrangement links TRBV6-2 or TRBV6-3 to TRBJ2-7; 8 bases fit TRBD2. Germline CDR1 and CDR2: MNHEY and SVGEGT. The J segment lost 5 bases and the V segment lost 6 bases, leaving 12 bases of the junction unmatched. This CDR3 region has 15 residues. This CDR3 reads CASSPERGRRNEQYF. The CDR3 nucleotides read TGTGCCAGCAGCCCAGAGCGGGGGAGGAGGAACGAGCAGTACTTC.

The chain is built from TRBV6-5 and TRBJ1-3; D remains ambiguous. The CDR3 has 14 residues. Between the trimmed V and J ends, which lost 6 bases and 6 bases, there was a span of 15 bases. Germline CDR1 reads MNHEY; CDR2 reads SVGAGI. CDR3 amino acids: CASRPGPFENTIYF. As DNA, the CDR3 is TGTGCCAGCAGACCAGGCCCCTTCGAAAACACCATATATTTT.

The rearrangement joins TRBV10-3 to TRBJ2-1; the D gene is possibly TRBD2 (6 bases). Germline assignment: CDR1 ENHRY and CDR2 SYGVKD. V shed 0 bases and J shed 7 bases, with 10 bases lying between them. CDR3 length: 14 amino acids. CDR3 nucleotides: TGTGCCATCAGTGAGTCGGGACTGAGTAATGAGCAGTTCTTC. It translates to CAISESGLSNEQFF.

V is TRBV4-2 and J is TRBJ2-7; maybe TRBD1 (5 bases). CDR1 is LGHNA and CDR2 is YNFKEQ in the germline V gene. The V gene lost 0 bases and the J gene lost 3 bases, with 12 bases spanning the gap. CDR3 size: 15 residues. The CDR3 DNA follows: TGTGCCAGCAGCCAAGATCAGGGCAGTTTCTACGAGCAGTACTTC. Amino acid sequence: CASSQDQGSFYEQYF.

This clone was recorded once. V gene TRBV10-2 combines with J gene TRBJ2-7; TRBD1 matches at 9 bases. The germline gives CDR1 WSHSY, CDR2 SAAADI. CDR3 length: 13 amino acids. Unmatched junction bases numbered 4, after V lost 6 bases and J lost 4 bases. The CDR3 loop reads CASSRDRAYEQYF. DNA for the CDR3: TGCGCCAGCAGCCGGGACAGGGCTTACGAGCAGTACTTC.

The V gene is TRBV3-1 (or the pseudogene TRBV3-2), the J gene TRBJ1-2, with D tentatively TRBD1 (5 bases). This CDR3 comprises 15 residues. Trimming left V 1 base short and J 8 bases short, with 17 bases between. CDR1 is LGHDT, CDR2 YNNKEL, per germline (reference sequence). This CDR3 reads CASSQGLGQGQGYTF. The CDR3 DNA sequence: TGTGCCAGCAGCCAAGGTCTAGGGCAGGGTCAAGGCTACACCTTC.

For the CDR3, the DNA is TGTGCCAGCAGCCCAGGGACTTCCCAAGTCACAGATACGCAGTATTTT. This gives the protein CASSPGTSQVTDTQYF. This chain links TRBV3-1 (or the pseudogene TRBV3-2) with TRBJ2-3; possible D gene TRBD2, 6 bases. V shed 4 bases and J shed 2 bases, with 16 bases lying between them. CDR1 is LGHDT and CDR2 is YNNKEL in the germline V gene (reference sequence). The CDR3 runs 16 residues.

The count of this clone is one. This chain joins TRBV19 and TRBJ2-7, with D perhaps matching TRBD2 (5 bases). The CDR3 is 15 residues long. V was trimmed by 3 bases and J by 1 base, leaving 13 bases between them. Germline V gene lookup returns CDR1 LNHDA and CDR2 SQIVND (reference sequence). The chain's CDR3 is CASSIEGRGSYEQYF. CDR3 nucleotides: TGTGCCAGTAGTATCGAAGGGCGAGGGTCCTACGAGCAGTACTTC. Supplemented by reference TRBV19 and TRBJ2-7, the full variable domain reads DGGITQSPKYLFRKEGQNVTLSCEQNLNHDAMYWYRQDPGQGLRLIYYSQIVNDFQKGDIAEGYSVSREKKESFPLTVTSAQKNPTAFYLCASSIEGRGSYEQYFGPGTRLTVT.

V gene TRBV20-1 combines with J gene TRBJ2-5; 7 bases match TRBD2. Germline V gene data show CDR1 as DFQATT and CDR2 as SNEGSKA (reference sequence). The CDR3 totals 11 residues. The J segment lost 6 bases and the V segment lost 8 bases, leaving 6 bases of the junction unmatched. The CDR3 loop reads CSRPGGKTQYF. CDR3 sequence (DNA): TGCAGTCGCCCGGGAGGAAAGACCCAGTACTTC.

The rearrangement uses TRBV11-2 and TRBJ2-2, with 11 bases identical to TRBD2. In germline, CDR1 is SGHAT, CDR2 FQNNGV. The CDR3 runs 19 residues. V trimming: 3 bases; J trimming: 0 bases; junction bases outside the gene matches: 9. CDR3 in DNA: TGTGCCAGCAGCTTTTCTCTAGCGGGGGGCCCGGCGAACACCGGGGAGCTGTTTTTT. Translating it yields CASSFSLAGGPANTGELFF.

The rearrangement links TRBV6-6 to TRBJ2-7; D perhaps matches TRBD1 (5 bases). Germline loops: CDR1 MNHNY, CDR2 SVGAGI (reference sequence). V shed 11 bases and J shed 3 bases, with 14 bases lying between them. The CDR3 length is 12 residues. The CDR3 coding sequence is TGTGCCCTTGGGGCAGGAATCTACGAGCAGTACTTC. It yields the protein CALGAGIYEQYF.

The chain joins TRBV7-2 to TRBJ1-1; possible D gene TRBD1, 5 bases. V lost 5 bases and J lost 1, with 8 bases in between. From germline, CDR1 is SGHTA and CDR2 FQGNSA. The CDR3 sequence is 13 residues long. In DNA form, the CDR3 reads TGTGCCAGCAGCAGGGGAAGGAACACTGAAGCTTTCTTT. This codes for CASSRGRNTEAFF.

This clone has only a few counts. The chain couples TRBV6-4 to TRBJ1-2; no clear D. The CDR3 is 13 residues long. V dropped 10 bases and J dropped 5 bases, with 17 bases sitting between them. CDR1 is MRHNA, CDR2 SNTAGT, per germline. Written as DNA, the CDR3 is TGTGCCACCCGGGATTCAGGCGGATATGGCTACACCTTC. The encoded protein is CATRDSGGYGYTF.

This clone showed up just once. The chain couples TRBV6-6 to TRBJ2-5; 11 positions agree with TRBD2. CDR3 length equals 16 residues. J was trimmed by 6 bases and V by 4 bases; bases with no gene match: 10. Germline CDR1 MNHNY, CDR2 SVGAGI (reference sequence). The CDR3 sequence: CASSLVAGGRRKTQYF. The CDR3 DNA sequence: TGTGCCAGCAGTTTGGTAGCGGGGGGGAGGCGGAAGACCCAGTACTTC.

The genes are TRBV18 and TRBJ1-2; no clear D. This CDR3 spans 17 amino acids. V was pared by 0 bases and J by 1 base, with 15 bases between. From germline, CDR1 is KGHSH and CDR2 LQKENI. The CDR3 sequence is CASSPPNRNNLNYGYTF. DNA for the CDR3: TGTGCCAGCTCACCACCAAATCGTAACAATCTTAACTATGGCTACACCTTC.

This chain links TRBV28 with TRBJ2-3, with D uncertain. The germline CDR1 and CDR2 sequences are MDHEN and SYDVKM. Trimming pared 7 bases from V and 4 bases from J, leaving 6 bases between. CDR3 length equals 11 residues. CDR3 coding DNA: TGTGCCAGCACGGAGTCAGATACGCAGTATTTT. Translated, it gives CASTESDTQYF.

V usage is TRBV19 and J usage is TRBJ1-6; 9 nucleotides match TRBD1. Germline V lookup: CDR1 LNHDA, CDR2 SQIVND (reference sequence). The CDR3 extends over 14 amino acids. Trimming at V came to 5 bases and at J to 13 bases, leaving 9 bases not matched to a gene. DNA for the CDR3: TGTGCCAGTAGTTCCGGGACAGGGAATCTGCCCCTCCACTTT. Its translation: CASSSGTGNLPLHF.

The CDR3: CASSVLGGDTQYF. The CDR3 nucleotides read TGTGCCAGCAGTGTGTTGGGCGGGGATACGCAGTATTTT. The rearrangement uses TRBV6-4 and TRBJ2-3, with TRBD2 as a possible D gene (5 bases). This CDR3 has 13 amino acids. The V gene's germline CDR1 is MRHNA and CDR2 SNTAGT. V lost 4 bases to trimming and J lost 6 bases, with 11 bases between them.

This chain joins TRBV5-5 and TRBJ1-2; possible D gene TRBD1, 5 bases. The CDR3 consists of 12 residues. Trimming cost V 8 bases and J 4 bases, with 12 bases left between them. Germline-derived CDR1 and CDR2 are SGHKS and YYEKEE (reference sequence). The CDR3 loop reads CASRQGSYGYTF. CDR3 DNA sequence: TGTGCCAGTCGTCAGGGAAGCTATGGCTACACCTTC.

This clone has just a few counts. V gene TRBV3-1 (or the pseudogene TRBV3-2) combines with J gene TRBJ2-2; TRBD1 matches at 8 bases. The J segment lost 13 bases and the V segment lost 3 bases, leaving 7 bases of the junction unmatched. CDR1 and CDR2 (germline): LGHDT, YNNKEL (reference sequence). The length of the CDR3 is 13 residues. CDR3 in DNA: TGTGCCAGCAGCCAGGCTACCGGGACAGGGCTGTTTTTT. Its translation is CASSQATGTGLFF.

The genes are TRBV6-5 and TRBJ1-6; no reliable D call. The CDR3 extends over 16 amino acids. CDR1 is MNHEY, CDR2 SVGAGI, per germline. The germline V and J ends were trimmed by 0 bases and 0 bases, with 6 bases remaining between them. The CDR3 protein is CASSYSGSSYNSPLHF. CDR3 nucleotides: TGTGCCAGCAGTTACTCTGGGAGCTCCTATAATTCACCCCTCCACTTT.

The genes are TRBV4-2 and TRBJ1-1, with a possible D match to TRBD1 (5 bases). The CDR3 totals 14 residues. The V and J ends lost 3 bases and 5 bases respectively, with 13 bases between them. Germline V gene data show CDR1 as LGHNA and CDR2 as YNFKEQ. CDR3 DNA: TGTGCCAGCAGCCAGGGTAACGGGGGAACTGAAGCTTTCTTT. Protein product: CASSQGNGGTEAFF.

The chain uses TRBV24-1 and TRBJ2-5; unclear D gene. The CDR3 totals 12 residues. Trimming stripped 1 base from V and 5 bases from J, with 4 bases between. Germline V gene data show CDR1 as KGHDR and CDR2 as SFDVKD. The CDR3 region is CATSDFRETQYF. In DNA form, the CDR3 reads TGTGCCACCAGTGATTTCAGGGAGACCCAGTACTTC.

The J gene is TRBJ2-1, the V gene TRBV11-2, with D unresolved. This CDR3 has 10 amino acids. The V end lost 8 bases, the J end lost 8 bases, and 7 bases lay between the germline ends. Germline CDR1 and CDR2: SGHAT and FQNNGV. DNA of the CDR3: TGTGCCAGCGCGCATTATGAGCAGTTCTTC. Translating gives CASAHYEQFF. Filled out from reference TRBV11-2 and TRBJ2-1, the complete variable domain reads EAGVAQSPRYKIIEKRQSVAFWCNPISGHATLYWYQQILGQGPKLLIQFQNNGVVDDSQLPKDRFSAERLKGVDSTLKIQPAKLEDSAVYLCASAHYEQFFGPGTRLTVL.

The chain employs TRBV11-2 and TRBJ1-5; 8 bases map to TRBD1. Germline trimming cut 2 bases from V and 4 bases from J; bases unmatched to any gene: 4. Germline V gene lookup returns CDR1 SGHAT and CDR2 FQNNGV. This CDR3 contains 15 residues. CDR3 nucleotide sequence: TGTGCCAGCAGCTTACAGGGGGCGAATAATCAGCCCCAGCATTTT. It translates to CASSLQGANNQPQHF.

The chain recombines TRBV6-5 with TRBJ1-5, with TRBD1 as a possible D gene (6 bases). The CDR3 is 15 amino acids. Germline-derived CDR1 and CDR2 are MNHEY and SVGAGI. V was shortened by 2 bases and J by 0 bases, with 8 bases between the two germline ends. This chain's CDR3 is CASSYGGNSNQPQHF. For the CDR3, the DNA is TGTGCCAGCAGTTACGGGGGCAATAGCAATCAGCCCCAGCATTTT.

This chain uses TRBV5-1 with TRBJ2-2; the D gene is possibly TRBD2 (7 bases). V dropped 3 bases and J dropped 6 bases, with 24 bases sitting between them. The germline V gene encodes CDR1 SGHRS and CDR2 YFSETQ. The CDR3 loop spans 18 amino acids. The CDR3 coding sequence is TGCGCCAGCAGCTGGGGCGGGGGCATCCAAAAGTATTCCGGGGAGCTGTTTTTT. Its protein is CASSWGGGIQKYSGELFF.